This is a list of T cell receptor beta chains from one sample in a study of cytomegalovirus exposure and HLA in healthy donors. The protocol was immunoSEQ multiplex PCR, while the TCRdb copy is restricted to in-frame clones and leaves out a portion. The sample lists 95,000 to 150,000 clones; 80% were seen once. The material sequenced was PBMCs. The receptor source for this set is a female donor in good health and CMV-seropositive. Both conserved end residues are part of each CDR3. D genes are given only for firm matches. The size entry is marked missing in some rows and otherwise reads once, few, many or a size class.

J gene,clone size,D gene,V gene,CDR3 DNA,CDR3 protein
TRBJ1-3,NA,NA,TRBV7-9,TGTGCCAGCAGCTTTGAGGGTTATGGAAACACCATATATTTT,CASSFEGYGNTIYF
TRBJ2-1,few,NA,TRBV6-1,TGTGCCAGCCAGAGCGGGTTTGGGGATGAGCAGTTCTTC,CASQSGFGDEQFF
TRBJ1-2,few,NA,TRBV2,TGTGCCAGCAACGACAGGTACTCCGGCGGATATGGCTACACCTTC,CASNDRYSGGYGYTF
TRBJ1-5,NA,NA,TRBV2,TGTGCCAGCAGTCCTGACAGAGGCAATCAGCCCCAGCATTTT,CASSPDRGNQPQHF
TRBJ1-4,NA,NA,TRBV19,TGTGCCAGTAGCCCCCGGACAGTAACTAATGAAAAACTGTTTTTT,CASSPRTVTNEKLFF
TRBJ1-1,NA,NA,TRBV19,TGTGCCAGTAGTAAGTCATCGGGTTATGAAGCTTTCTTT,CASSKSSGYEAFF
TRBJ2-7,NA,NA,TRBV6-5,TGTGCCAGCAGTTACTCGACGGGGGACTACGAGCAGTACTTC,CASSYSTGDYEQYF
TRBJ1-6,once,NA,TRBV18,TGTGCCAGCTCACCAACAGGCGGGAGGTCACCCCTCCACTTT,CASSPTGGRSPLHF
TRBJ1-1,NA,NA,TRBV7-9,TGTGCCAGCAGCCCCCGCTATGGTGAAGCTTTCTTT,CASSPRYGEAFF
TRBJ1-6,NA,TRBD1,TRBV5-8,TGTGCCAGCAGCTCCGGGACAGGGGGCGAGTCGTGGAATTCACCCCTCCACTTT,CASSSGTGGESWNSPLHF
TRBJ2-2,NA,NA,TRBV4-3,TGCGCCAGCAGCCAAGAATTCAGGCAAGGAGGTACCGGGGAGCTGTTTTTT,CASSQEFRQGGTGELFF
TRBJ1-1,few,NA,TRBV5-4,TGTGCCAGCAGCTTGGTCGGGACTGAAGCTTTCTTT,CASSLVGTEAFF
TRBJ1-5,NA,TRBD1,TRBV6-5,TGTGCCAGCAGGAAAACAGGGGGCAATCAGCCCCAGCATTTT,CASRKTGGNQPQHF
TRBJ1-5,few,NA,TRBV7-2,TGTGCCAGCAGCTGGAGACGTATTGGCAATCAGCCCCAGCATTTT,CASSWRRIGNQPQHF
TRBJ1-1,NA,TRBD1,TRBV19,TGTGCCAGTAGTATAGGAATAGGGGGCGAGACGATGAACACTGAAGCTTTCTTT,CASSIGIGGETMNTEAFF
TRBJ1-4,few,NA,TRBV6-4,TGTGCCAGCAGTGGAGGCGGGGAGATTGGCTTT,CASSGGGEIGF
TRBJ2-2,NA,NA,TRBV6-1,TGTGCCAGCAGTGAAGGAAGGCGTACAGTCACCGGGGAGCTGTTTTTT,CASSEGRRTVTGELFF
TRBJ1-3,few,NA,TRBV5-6,TGTGCCAGCAGCCGGTACGGGGAATCTGGAAACACCATATATTTT,CASSRYGESGNTIYF
TRBJ1-2,NA,NA,TRBV7-5,TGTGTCAGAAGGTCGGAGGGACACACCTTC,CVRRSEGHTF
TRBJ2-5,once,NA,TRBV7-3,TGTGCCAGCAGCTTCGATAGACAAGAGACCCAGTACTTC,CASSFDRQETQYF
TRBJ2-7,NA,NA,TRBV19,TGTGCCAGTAGTATACGGGCCAGGGGAACCTTCACCGACGAGCAGTACTTC,CASSIRARGTFTDEQYF
TRBJ1-6,NA,TRBD1,TRBV6-1,TGTGCCAGCATAACGGGACAGGGGAATTCAGCCCTCCACTTT,CASITGQGNSALHF
TRBJ1-5,NA,NA,TRBV29-1,TGCAGCGTTGAAGTATCGGGTTATAGCAATCAGCCCCAGCATTTT,CSVEVSGYSNQPQHF
TRBJ2-1,NA,TRBD2,TRBV2,TGTGCCAGCAGTGAAGGTAGCGGGGGGGCCCGGGAGCAGTTCTTC,CASSEGSGGAREQFF
TRBJ2-1,NA,NA,TRBV7-2,TGTGCCAGCAGCCCCGGGACTGCATACAATGAGCAGTTCTTC,CASSPGTAYNEQFF
TRBJ2-2,NA,NA,TRBV7-3,TGTGCCAGCAGCTTAAAGCCCGGGGAGCTGTTTTTT,CASSLKPGELFF
TRBJ2-1,NA,NA,TRBV6-5,TGTGCCAGCCGAGGGAGGATCTCCTACAATGAGCAGTTCTTC,CASRGRISYNEQFF
TRBJ2-7,NA,NA,TRBV2,TGTGCCAGCAGTGAAGCGGGGGGTCCCCGGGACGAGCAGTACTTC,CASSEAGGPRDEQYF
TRBJ2-1,NA,TRBD2,TRBV11-3,TGTGCCAGCAGCCGGAACGGGGGGGCCAATAATGAGCAGTTCTTC,CASSRNGGANNEQFF
TRBJ1-6,NA,TRBD1,TRBV9,TGTGCCAGCAGCGCCCAAGTGACAGGGCAAACTTCACCCCTCCACTTT,CASSAQVTGQTSPLHF
TRBJ1-5,NA,NA,TRBV5-8,TGTGCCAGCAGCTTGACAGACAATCAGCCCCAGCATTTT,CASSLTDNQPQHF
TRBJ1-6,NA,NA,TRBV19,TGTGCCAGTAGTATGGAACAGATCTCCTATAATTCACCCCTCCACTTT,CASSMEQISYNSPLHF
TRBJ1-2,NA,NA,TRBV7-8,TGTGCCAGCAGCTTGGCGGATTATGGCTACACCTTC,CASSLADYGYTF
TRBJ1-2,NA,TRBD1,TRBV6-1,TGTGCCAGCAGTGAATTAGGGGACAGGGCACGCTATGGCTACACCTTC,CASSELGDRARYGYTF
TRBJ1-3,NA,NA,TRBV11-2,TGTGCCAGCAGCTTAGTCCAGACTGGAAACACCATATATTTT,CASSLVQTGNTIYF
TRBJ2-1,few,TRBD1,TRBV5-4,TGTGCCAGCAGCGCAGGGGGTATCTATGAGCAGTTCTTC,CASSAGGIYEQFF
TRBJ2-7,NA,TRBD1,TRBV6-6,TGTGCCAGCAGGGCCGGGACAGGGGGCTTCTACGAGCAGTACTTC,CASRAGTGGFYEQYF
TRBJ2-3,NA,TRBD2,TRBV4-2,TGTGCCAGCAACCGGGGAGCGGGGAAGACCACAGATACGCAGTATTTT,CASNRGAGKTTDTQYF
TRBJ2-3,NA,TRBD2,TRBV5-4,TGTGCCAGCAGCGCTACTAGCGGGGGTGGGACAGATACGCAGTATTTT,CASSATSGGGTDTQYF
TRBJ1-4,NA,TRBD1,TRBV7-9,TGTGCCAGCAGTTCCGGGACAGACGATGAAAAACTGTTTTTT,CASSSGTDDEKLFF
TRBJ2-5,once,NA,TRBV19,TGTGCCAGTAAATCCGAAGAGACCCAGTACTTC,CASKSEETQYF
TRBJ1-5,NA,NA,TRBV28,TGTGCCAGCGGTTTTGGGGCCGTCCGTCTCTTT,CASGFGAVRLF
TRBJ1-2,NA,NA,TRBV25-1,TGTGCCAGCAGTGGGGGTACAGGGTTATATGGCTACACCTTC,CASSGGTGLYGYTF
TRBJ1-2,NA,NA,TRBV5-4,TGTGCCAGCAGCTTGGACAGGGAAGGCTACACCTTC,CASSLDREGYTF